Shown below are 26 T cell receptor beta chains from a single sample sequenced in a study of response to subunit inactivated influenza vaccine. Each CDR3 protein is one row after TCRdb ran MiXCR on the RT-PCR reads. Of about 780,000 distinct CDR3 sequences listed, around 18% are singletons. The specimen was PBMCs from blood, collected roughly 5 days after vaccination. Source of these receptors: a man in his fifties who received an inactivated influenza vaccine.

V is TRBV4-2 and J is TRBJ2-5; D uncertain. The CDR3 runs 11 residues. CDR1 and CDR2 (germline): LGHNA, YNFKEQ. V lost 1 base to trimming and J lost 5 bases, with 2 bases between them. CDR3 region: CASSQAETQYF. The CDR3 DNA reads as TGTGCCAGCAGCCAAGCCGAGACCCAGTACTTC.

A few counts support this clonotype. CDR3 protein: CATSRGSKIGAYEQYF. Here the CDR3 DNA reads TGTGCCACCAGCAGAGGGTCTAAAATAGGGGCCTACGAGCAGTACTTC. The chain joins TRBV15 to TRBJ2-7, with a tentative D call TRBD1 (5 bases). The germline CDR1 and CDR2 sequences are LNHNV and YYDKDF (reference sequence). CDR3 size: 16 residues. The V gene lost 1 base and the J gene lost 2 bases, with 15 bases spanning the gap.

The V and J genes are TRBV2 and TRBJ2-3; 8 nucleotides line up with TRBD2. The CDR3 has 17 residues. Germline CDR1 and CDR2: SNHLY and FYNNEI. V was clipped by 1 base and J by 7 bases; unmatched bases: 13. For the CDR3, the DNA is TGTGCCAGCAGTGAAGACGGGACTAGAAATTATCCGAATACGCAGTATTTT. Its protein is CASSEDGTRNYPNTQYF.

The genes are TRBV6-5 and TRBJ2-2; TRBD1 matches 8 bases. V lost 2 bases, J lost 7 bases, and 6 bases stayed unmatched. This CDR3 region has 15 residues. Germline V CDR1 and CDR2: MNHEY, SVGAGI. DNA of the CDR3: TGTGCCAGCAGTTACGGTCAGGGGGCGGTCGGGGAGCTGTTTTTT. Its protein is CASSYGQGAVGELFF.

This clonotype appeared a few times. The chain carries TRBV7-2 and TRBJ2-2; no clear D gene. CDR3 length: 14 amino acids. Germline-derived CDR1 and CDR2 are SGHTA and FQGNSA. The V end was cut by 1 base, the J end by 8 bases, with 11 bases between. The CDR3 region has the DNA TGTGCCAGCAGCTTAGGGCCGGTTCCAGGGGAGCTGTTTTTT. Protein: CASSLGPVPGELFF. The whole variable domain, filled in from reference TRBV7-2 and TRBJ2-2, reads GAGVSQSPSNKVTEKGKDVELRCDPISGHTALYWYRQSLGQGLEFLIYFQGNSAPDKSGLPSDRFSAERTGGSVSTLTIQRTQQEDSAVYLCASSLGPVPGELFFGEGSRLTVL.

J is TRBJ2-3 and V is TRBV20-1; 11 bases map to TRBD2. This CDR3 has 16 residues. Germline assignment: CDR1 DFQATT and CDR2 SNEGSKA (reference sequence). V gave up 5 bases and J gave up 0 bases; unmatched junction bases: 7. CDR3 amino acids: CSAHPGTSGSTDTQYF. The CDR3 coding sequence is TGCAGTGCTCATCCTGGGACTAGCGGTAGCACAGATACGCAGTATTTT.

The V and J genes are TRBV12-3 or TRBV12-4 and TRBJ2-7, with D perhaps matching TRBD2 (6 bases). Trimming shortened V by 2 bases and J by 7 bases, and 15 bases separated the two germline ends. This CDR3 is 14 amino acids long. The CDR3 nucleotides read TGTGCCAGCAGTTTATCAAGGGGTGCGGGGGAGCAGTACTTC. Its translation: CASSLSRGAGEQYF.

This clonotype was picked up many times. In nucleotides, the CDR3 is TGCGCCAGCAGCCAAGATGGGGTAGGTGGCGGTGGGCCGGGGTCGGAAGCTTTCTTT. Translated: CASSQDGVGGGGPGSEAFF. The rearrangement links TRBV4-3 to TRBJ1-1; D is undetermined. V was clipped by 0 bases and J by 8 bases, with 28 bases between them. The CDR3 has 19 amino acids. CDR1 is LGHNA, CDR2 YSLEER, per germline.

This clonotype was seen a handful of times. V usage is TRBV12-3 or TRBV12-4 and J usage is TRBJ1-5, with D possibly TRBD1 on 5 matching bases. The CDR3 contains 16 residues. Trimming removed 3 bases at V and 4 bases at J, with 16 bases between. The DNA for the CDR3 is TGTGCCAGCAGTTTTGGGGGTGGCAGTCAGAATCAGCCCCAGCATTTT. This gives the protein CASSFGGGSQNQPQHF.

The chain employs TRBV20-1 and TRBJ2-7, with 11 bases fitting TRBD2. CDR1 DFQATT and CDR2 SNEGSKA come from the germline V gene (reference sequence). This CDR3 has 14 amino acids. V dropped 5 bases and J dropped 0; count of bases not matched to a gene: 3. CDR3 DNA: TGCAGTGCTTCTAGCGGGAGGCTCTCCTACGAGCAGTACTTC. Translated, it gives CSASSGRLSYEQYF.

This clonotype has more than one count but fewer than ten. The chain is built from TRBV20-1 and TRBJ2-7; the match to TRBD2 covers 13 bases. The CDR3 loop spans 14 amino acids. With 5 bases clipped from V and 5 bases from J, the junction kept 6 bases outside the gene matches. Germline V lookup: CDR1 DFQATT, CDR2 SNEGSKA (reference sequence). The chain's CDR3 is CSAGTSGGGHEQYF. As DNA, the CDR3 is TGCAGTGCTGGAACTAGCGGGGGGGGCCACGAGCAGTACTTC.

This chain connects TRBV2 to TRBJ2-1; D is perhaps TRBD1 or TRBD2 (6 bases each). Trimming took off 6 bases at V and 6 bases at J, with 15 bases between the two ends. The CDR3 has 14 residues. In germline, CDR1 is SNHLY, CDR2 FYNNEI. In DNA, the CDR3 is TGTGCCAGCAGGAAGGGGGGACCAATCAATGAGCAGTTCTTC. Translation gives CASRKGGPINEQFF.

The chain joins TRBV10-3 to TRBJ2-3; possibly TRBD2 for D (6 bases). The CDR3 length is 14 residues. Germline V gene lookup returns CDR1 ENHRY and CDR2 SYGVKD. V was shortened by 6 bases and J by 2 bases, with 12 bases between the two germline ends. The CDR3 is CAIRGLLTTDTQYF. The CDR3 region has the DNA TGTGCCATCAGGGGACTGCTCACCACAGATACGCAGTATTTT.

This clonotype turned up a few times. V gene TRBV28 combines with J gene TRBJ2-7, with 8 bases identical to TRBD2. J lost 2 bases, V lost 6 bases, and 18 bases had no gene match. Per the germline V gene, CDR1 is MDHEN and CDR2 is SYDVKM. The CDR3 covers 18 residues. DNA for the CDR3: TGTGCCAGCAGGACGTGGAATAGCGGGAAAAATGGGGCCTACGAGCAGTACTTC. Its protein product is CASRTWNSGKNGAYEQYF.

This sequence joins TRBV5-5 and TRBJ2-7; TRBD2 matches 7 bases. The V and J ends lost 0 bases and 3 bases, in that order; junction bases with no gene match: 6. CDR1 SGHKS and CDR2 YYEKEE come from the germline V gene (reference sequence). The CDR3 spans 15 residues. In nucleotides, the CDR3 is TGTGCCAGCAGCTTGGGGGGAGGGGCCAACTACGAGCAGTACTTC. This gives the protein CASSLGGGANYEQYF.

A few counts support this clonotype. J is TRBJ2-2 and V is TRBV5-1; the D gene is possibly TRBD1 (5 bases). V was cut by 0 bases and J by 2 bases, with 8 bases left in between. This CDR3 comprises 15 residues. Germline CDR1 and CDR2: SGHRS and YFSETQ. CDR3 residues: CASSLGDSNTGELFF. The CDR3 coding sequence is TGCGCCAGCAGCTTGGGTGACAGTAACACCGGGGAGCTGTTTTTT.

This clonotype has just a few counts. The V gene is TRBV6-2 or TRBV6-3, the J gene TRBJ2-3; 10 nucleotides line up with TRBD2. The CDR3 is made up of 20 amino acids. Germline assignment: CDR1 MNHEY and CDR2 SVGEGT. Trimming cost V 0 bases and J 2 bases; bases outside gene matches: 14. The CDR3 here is CASSYSMLAGDGTATDTQYF. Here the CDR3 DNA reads TGTGCCAGCAGTTACTCGATGCTAGCGGGAGATGGGACCGCCACAGATACGCAGTATTTT.

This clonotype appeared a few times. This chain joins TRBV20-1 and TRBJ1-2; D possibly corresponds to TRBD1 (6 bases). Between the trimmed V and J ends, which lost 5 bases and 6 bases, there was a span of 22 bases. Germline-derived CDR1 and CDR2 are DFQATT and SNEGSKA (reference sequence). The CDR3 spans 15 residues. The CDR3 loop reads CSAGGVWAREDGYTF. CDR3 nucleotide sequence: TGCAGTGCTGGGGGCGTCTGGGCCCGGGAAGATGGCTACACCTTC.

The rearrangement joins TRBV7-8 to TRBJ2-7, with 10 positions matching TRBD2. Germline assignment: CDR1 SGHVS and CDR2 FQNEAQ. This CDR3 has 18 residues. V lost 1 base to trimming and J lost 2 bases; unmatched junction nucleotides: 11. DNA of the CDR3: TGTGCCAGCAGCTTAGGAACTTCCCTTAGCGGGAGGCCCTACGAGCAGTACTTC. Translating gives CASSLGTSLSGRPYEQYF. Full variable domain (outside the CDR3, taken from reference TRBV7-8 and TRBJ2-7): GAGVSQSPRYKVAKRGQDVALRCDPISGHVSLFWYQQALGQGPEFLTYFQNEAQLDKSGLPSDRFFAERPEGSVSTLKIQRTQQEDSAVYLCASSLGTSLSGRPYEQYFGPGTRLTVT.

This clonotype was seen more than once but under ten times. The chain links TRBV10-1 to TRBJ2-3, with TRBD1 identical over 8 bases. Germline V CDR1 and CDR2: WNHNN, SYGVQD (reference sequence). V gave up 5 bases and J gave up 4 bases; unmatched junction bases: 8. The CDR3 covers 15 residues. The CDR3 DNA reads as TGCGCCAGCAGTCTACAAGGGACAGGTGCAGATACGCAGTATTTT. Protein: CASSLQGTGADTQYF.

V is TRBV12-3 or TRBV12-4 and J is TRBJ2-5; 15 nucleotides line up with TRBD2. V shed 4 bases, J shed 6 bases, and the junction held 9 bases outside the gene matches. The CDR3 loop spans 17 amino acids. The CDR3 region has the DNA TGTGCCAGCAGTTCCCCGAGGACTAGCGGGGGGGCGAAGACCCAGTACTTC. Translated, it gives CASSSPRTSGGAKTQYF.

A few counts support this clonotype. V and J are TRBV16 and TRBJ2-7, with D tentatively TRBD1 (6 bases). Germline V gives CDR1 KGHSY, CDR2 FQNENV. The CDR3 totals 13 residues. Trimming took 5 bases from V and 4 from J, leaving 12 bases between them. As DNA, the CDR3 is TGTGCCAGCAGCACCGGGACACAATACGAGCAGTACTTC. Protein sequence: CASSTGTQYEQYF.

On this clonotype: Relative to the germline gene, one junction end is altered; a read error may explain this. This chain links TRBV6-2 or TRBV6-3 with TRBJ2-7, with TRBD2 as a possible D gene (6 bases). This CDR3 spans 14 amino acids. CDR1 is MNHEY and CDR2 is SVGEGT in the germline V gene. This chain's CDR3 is CASSPPGVHYEQCF. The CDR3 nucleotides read TGTGCCAGCAGCCCCCCGGGGGTTCACTACGAGCAGTGCTTC.

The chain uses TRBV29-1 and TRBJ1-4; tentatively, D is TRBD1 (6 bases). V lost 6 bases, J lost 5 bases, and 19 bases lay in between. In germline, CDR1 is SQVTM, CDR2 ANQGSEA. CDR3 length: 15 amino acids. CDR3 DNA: TGCAGCGTAACGTTCGGAGGACAGAGGAATGAAAAACTGTTTTTT. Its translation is CSVTFGGQRNEKLFF.

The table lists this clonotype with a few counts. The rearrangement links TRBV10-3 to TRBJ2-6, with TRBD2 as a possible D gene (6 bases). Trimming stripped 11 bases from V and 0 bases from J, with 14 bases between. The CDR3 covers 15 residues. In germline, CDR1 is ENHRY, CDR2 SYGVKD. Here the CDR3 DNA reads TGTGCCGGGCGGGACGGGCTCTCTGGGGCCAACGTCCTGACTTTC. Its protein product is CAGRDGLSGANVLTF.

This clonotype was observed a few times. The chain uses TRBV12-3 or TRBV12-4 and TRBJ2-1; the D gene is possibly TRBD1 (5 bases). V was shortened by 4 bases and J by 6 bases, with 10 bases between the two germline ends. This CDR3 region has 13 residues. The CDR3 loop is CASSSGLGNEQFF. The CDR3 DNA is TGTGCCAGCAGTTCAGGGTTAGGCAATGAGCAGTTCTTC.